In this sample, the clone carrying this T cell receptor (beta chain) turned up once. What it binds is unknown. This record belongs to a study of T cell responses to AZD1222 COVID-19 vaccine. Points from the study as a whole: Once two AZD1222 doses were given, Spike-specific TCR breadth and depth went up. The number of AZD1222 recipients seropositive at baseline was only five to seven. Repertoire sampling was restricted to post-peak T cell response timepoints.

Germline V lookup: CDR1 MRHNA, CDR2 SNTAGT. The CDR3 loop spans 13 amino acids. Trimming cost V 3 bases and J 2 bases, with 7 bases left between them. The protocol was immunoSEQ multiplex PCR, while the TCRdb copy is restricted to in-frame clones and leaves out a portion. The table shows 150,000 to 200,000 clones, with around 93% occurring only once. The clonotype was recovered from an adult who received the MenACWY meningococcal vaccine as a control. The V and J genes are TRBV6-4 and TRBJ1-1; D gene ambiguous. The specimen comprised peripheral blood, sampled 28 days after the second dose of the MenACWY control vaccine. This CDR3 reads CASSEGSNTEAFF. In DNA, the CDR3 is TGTGCCAGCAGTGAGGGCAGTAACACTGAAGCTTTCTTT.